One sample yielded the 31 T cell receptor beta chains listed below, sequenced in a study of human T cells and chemical hapten exposure. Documented time point: patch test 1, 2 weeks after DPC sensitization. Documented treatment: therapeutic diphenylcyclopropenone sensitization with weekly scalp DPC. TCRdb redid the calling of the RACE reads with MiXCR, one entry per CDR3 protein. This table has 60,000 to 80,000 distinct CDR3 sequences, 25% to 40% appearing once. Here the sequenced sample was whole blood, taken in connection with sensitization to the hapten diphenylcyclopropenone (DPC). Receptors originate from a man aged 35-49 years with alopecia areata. Some clones in this sample may be carry-over from other donors' samples.

This clonotype has only a few counts. The rearrangement joins TRBV7-2 to TRBJ2-3; D gene ambiguous. Germline CDR1 is SGHTA and CDR2 is FQGNSA. Trimming took off 3 bases at V and 5 bases at J, with 12 bases between the two ends. The CDR3 has 14 amino acids. The DNA of the CDR3 is TGTGCCAGCAGCTTTTTGCCTAGTGGAGATACGCAGTATTTT. Its protein is CASSFLPSGDTQYF.

The chain uses TRBV20-1 and TRBJ1-5, with TRBD1 as a possible D gene (5 bases). The CDR3 has 15 amino acids. The ends were cut back, 6 bases at V and 0 bases at J, with 15 bases in the middle. The germline V gene encodes CDR1 DFQATT and CDR2 SNEGSKA (reference sequence). This CDR3 is CSANQGADSNQPQHF. DNA of the CDR3: TGCAGTGCCAATCAGGGTGCCGATAGCAATCAGCCCCAGCATTTT.

In this sample, this clonotype turned up once. The chain is built from TRBV7-2 and TRBJ2-3; D is perhaps TRBD1 (7 bases). The germline gives CDR1 SGHTA, CDR2 FQGNSA. V lost 5 bases, J lost 1 base, and 16 bases lay in between. The CDR3 consists of 16 residues. DNA of the CDR3: TGTGCCAGCAGCCTAGATGGCAGGGGGGGCACAGATACGCAGTATTTT. The encoded protein is CASSLDGRGGTDTQYF.

This clonotype was observed a handful of times. V usage is TRBV6-9 and J usage is TRBJ1-1, with unresolved D. From germline, CDR1 is MNHGY and CDR2 SVAAGI. The CDR3 is made up of 13 amino acids. V shed 10 bases and J shed 8 bases, with 20 bases lying between them. The CDR3 sequence is CAKCQDALPEAFF. In DNA form, the CDR3 reads TGTGCCAAATGTCAGGACGCCCTCCCCGAAGCTTTCTTT.

This clonotype has only a few counts. This chain links TRBV7-7 with TRBJ2-1; 8 bases fit TRBD2. The CDR3 totals 16 residues. In germline, CDR1 is SSHAT, CDR2 FNYEAQ (reference sequence). V gave up 2 bases and J gave up 3 bases; unmatched junction bases: 6. The CDR3 DNA sequence: TGTGCCAGCAGCTTAACCCCTGGGACTAGCTACAATGAGCAGTTCTTC. It encodes CASSLTPGTSYNEQFF.

The chain combines TRBV7-9 with TRBJ2-6; TRBD1 is a possible D gene (6 bases). Germline assignment: CDR1 SEHNR and CDR2 FQNEAQ (reference sequence). Trimming removed 5 bases from V and 2 bases from J, with 10 bases in between. The CDR3 spans 15 residues. CDR3 in DNA: TGTGCCAGCAGCCAATCAGGGGCTGGGGCCAACGTCCTGACTTTC. It encodes CASSQSGAGANVLTF.

This chain connects TRBV7-8 to TRBJ1-4; D is uncertain. CDR3 length: 13 residues. CDR1 is SGHVS and CDR2 is FQNEAQ in the germline V gene. The V and J ends lost 1 base and 8 bases respectively, with 8 bases between them. The CDR3 region is CASSLGGNEKLFF. CDR3 bases: TGTGCCAGCAGCTTAGGGGGTAACGAAAAACTGTTTTTT.

CDR3 DNA sequence: TGCGCCAGCAGCCAAGAGGCGGGTTTGAACACTGAAGCTTTCTTT. Its protein is CASSQEAGLNTEAFF. This chain joins TRBV4-3 and TRBJ1-1; D is uncertain. CDR1 LGHNA and CDR2 YSLEER come from the germline V gene. V was trimmed by 0 bases and J by 0 bases, leaving 8 bases between them. The CDR3 extends over 15 amino acids.

The V and J genes are TRBV18 and TRBJ1-5, with D hard to call. The length of the CDR3 is 14 residues. Trimming took off 1 base at V and 4 bases at J, with 8 bases between the two ends. CDR1 is KGHSH and CDR2 is LQKENI in the germline V gene. The DNA for the CDR3 is TGTGCCAGCTCACCACTTAGTGATAATCAGCCCCAGCATTTT. This sequence encodes CASSPLSDNQPQHF.

The rearrangement uses TRBV6-5 and TRBJ1-3; D uncertain. The germline V gene encodes CDR1 MNHEY and CDR2 SVGAGI. The CDR3 contains 16 residues. Trimming left V 0 bases short and J 0 bases short, with 9 bases between. CDR3 nucleotide sequence: TGTGCCAGCAGTTACTCGACCAGCAACTCTGGAAACACCATATATTTT. Its translation: CASSYSTSNSGNTIYF.

The rearrangement joins TRBV5-6 to TRBJ2-7; D gene uncertain. CDR3 length equals 11 residues. Germline values: CDR1 SGHDT, CDR2 YYEEEE. The V end was cut by 0 bases, the J end by 5 bases, with 3 bases between. CDR3 DNA sequence: TGTGCCAGCAGCTTGGCCGACGAGCAGTACTTC. Encoded protein: CASSLADEQYF.

The rearrangement joins TRBV20-1 to TRBJ2-1, with TRBD2 identical over 12 bases. Unmatched junction bases numbered 8, after V lost 3 bases and J lost 8 bases. Looked up from germline, CDR1 is DFQATT and CDR2 is SNEGSKA (reference sequence). The CDR3 runs 15 residues. The CDR3 spells CSASRLAGGSYEQFF. CDR3 DNA sequence: TGCAGTGCTAGCCGTCTAGCGGGAGGGAGCTATGAGCAGTTCTTC.

The chain employs TRBV20-1 and TRBJ1-5; 7 bases are shared with TRBD1. Germline V gene sequence: CDR1 DFQATT, CDR2 SNEGSKA (reference sequence). With V trimmed by 0 bases and J by 4 bases, 9 bases remained unmatched. The CDR3 spans 16 residues. The CDR3 nucleotides are TGCAGTGCTAGAGATCCCGGGACAGCTAGGAATCAGCCCCAGCATTTT. Translated, it gives CSARDPGTARNQPQHF.

This clonotype was seen a handful of times. The chain recombines TRBV10-2 with TRBJ2-7, with TRBD1 as a possible D gene (5 bases). V dropped 8 bases and J dropped 4 bases, with 15 bases sitting between them. The CDR3 runs 13 residues. Per the germline V gene, CDR1 is WSHSY and CDR2 is SAAADI. CDR3 in DNA: TGCGCCAGCGGTGTCAGGGATCTATACGAGCAGTACTTC. Translating it yields CASGVRDLYEQYF.

The V call is TRBV20-1, the J call TRBJ2-7; TRBD2 matches at 13 bases. Germline V gene sequence: CDR1 DFQATT, CDR2 SNEGSKA (reference sequence). CDR3 size: 15 residues. V gave up 0 bases and J gave up 4 bases; unmatched junction bases: 3. This CDR3 is CSARDRLAGGYEQYF. The CDR3 coding sequence is TGCAGTGCTAGAGATCGACTAGCGGGGGGATACGAGCAGTACTTC.

This clonotype was counted a few times. This chain joins TRBV28 and TRBJ2-1; possibly TRBD2 for D (5 bases). Germline CDR1 MDHEN, CDR2 SYDVKM. The V end lost 4 bases, the J end lost 3 bases, and 16 bases lay between the germline ends. The CDR3 runs to 16 residues. Written as DNA, the CDR3 is TGTGCCAGCAGTTCGCCGTTGGCAGCGGTCTACAATGAGCAGTTCTTC. This encodes CASSSPLAAVYNEQFF.

The V gene is TRBV7-8, the J gene TRBJ1-4, with D unclear. This CDR3 spans 14 amino acids. The ends were cut back, 4 bases at V and 10 bases at J, with 16 bases in the middle. Germline assignment: CDR1 SGHVS and CDR2 FQNEAQ. The CDR3 loop is CASSSQSGYGKLFF. The CDR3 nucleotides are TGTGCCAGCAGCTCCCAATCCGGGTACGGAAAACTGTTTTTT. The whole variable domain, remainder taken from reference TRBV7-8 and TRBJ1-4, is GAGVSQSPRYKVAKRGQDVALRCDPISGHVSLFWYQQALGQGPEFLTYFQNEAQLDKSGLPSDRFFAERPEGSVSTLKIQRTQQEDSAVYLCASSSQSGYGKLFFGSGTQLSVL.

This clonotype was detected only a few times. The chain joins TRBV7-9 to TRBJ1-4; D unclear. Between the trimmed V and J ends, which lost 4 bases and 14 bases, there was a span of 17 bases. The CDR3 has 13 amino acids. Germline values: CDR1 SEHNR, CDR2 FQNEAQ (reference sequence). The CDR3 nucleotides read TGTGCCAGCAGCTCCAACCCCTCCGCGAAGCTGTTTTTT. It encodes CASSSNPSAKLFF.

CDR3 sequence: CASSETSGGTEEFF. The CDR3 nucleotides read TGTGCCAGCAGTGAGACTAGCGGGGGGACCGAGGAGTTCTTC. This chain uses TRBV6-6 with TRBJ2-1; 13 bases agree with TRBD2. Germline V lookup: CDR1 MNHNY, CDR2 SVGAGI (reference sequence). Trimming removed 5 bases from V and 14 bases from J; junction bases left unmatched: 9. The CDR3 consists of 14 residues.

This clonotype appeared a few times. The chain links TRBV11-1 to TRBJ2-3, with 7 bases lining up with TRBD1. Germline V gene data show CDR1 as SGHAT and CDR2 as FQDESV (reference sequence). Unmatched junction bases numbered 8, after V lost 6 bases and J lost 5 bases. The CDR3 covers 14 residues. The CDR3 bases are TGTGCCAGCAGGATGGGGGACAGACTAGATACGCAGTATTTT. Its protein is CASRMGDRLDTQYF.

The J gene is TRBJ2-2, the V gene TRBV10-3, with 8 bases lining up with TRBD1. CDR1 and CDR2 (germline): ENHRY, SYGVKD. Trimming at V came to 2 bases and at J to 1 base, leaving 3 bases not matched to a gene. The CDR3 extends over 16 amino acids. CDR3 protein: CAISEPGTGNTGELFF. The CDR3, as DNA: TGTGCCATCAGTGAGCCTGGGACAGGGAACACCGGGGAGCTGTTTTTT.

This clonotype was detected a few times. The CDR3 protein is CASSSRLAGAYEQYF. In DNA, the CDR3 is TGTGCCAGCAGTTCGCGACTAGCGGGAGCTTACGAGCAGTACTTC. The J gene is TRBJ2-7, the V gene TRBV12-3 or TRBV12-4; 12 bases fit TRBD2. The trim removed 4 bases at V and 4 bases at J, leaving 5 bases unmatched. The CDR3 runs to 15 residues.

This clonotype was counted only a few times. The chain joins TRBV7-2 to TRBJ2-1, with 13 bases identical to TRBD2. V lost 3 bases and J lost 4; bases outside the gene matches: 3. Germline V gives CDR1 SGHTA, CDR2 FQGNSA. The CDR3 totals 16 residues. The CDR3 sequence is CASSFRTSGRYNEQFF. CDR3 nucleotides: TGTGCCAGCAGCTTTAGGACTAGCGGGAGATACAATGAGCAGTTCTTC.

This clonotype has a handful of counts. The chain is built from TRBV5-1 and TRBJ2-6; 9 nucleotides line up with TRBD1. The V gene's germline CDR1 is SGHRS and CDR2 YFSETQ. With V trimmed by 0 bases and J by 4 bases, 14 bases remained unmatched. This CDR3 has 20 amino acids. The CDR3 here is CASSLVRDRVPRVGANVLTF. The CDR3 coding sequence is TGCGCCAGCAGCTTGGTGCGGGACAGGGTCCCGCGCGTCGGGGCCAACGTCCTGACTTTC.

In this sample, this clonotype turned up once. J is TRBJ2-3 and V is TRBV20-1; TRBD2 matches 13 bases. This CDR3 contains 17 residues. Trimming at V came to 3 bases and at J to 0 bases, leaving 6 bases not matched to a gene. From germline, CDR1 is DFQATT and CDR2 SNEGSKA (reference sequence). CDR3 sequence reads: CSARGTSGITSTDTQYF. The CDR3 nucleotides read TGCAGTGCTAGGGGGACTAGCGGGATTACAAGCACAGATACGCAGTATTTT.

This clonotype was picked up a small number of times. The chain carries TRBV12-3 or TRBV12-4 and TRBJ2-3, with D possibly TRBD1 on 5 matching bases. The CDR3 totals 13 residues. The V end lost 5 bases, the J end lost 7 bases, and 13 bases lay between the germline ends. CDR3 coding DNA: TGTGCCAGCAGTAGTCGACAGACCCATACGCAGTATTTT. Residues: CASSSRQTHTQYF.

V is TRBV29-1 and J is TRBJ2-3; a possible D gene is TRBD2 (6 bases). The CDR3 spans 12 residues. Trimming stripped 7 bases from V and 4 bases from J, with 12 bases between. Per germline, CDR1 SQVTM and CDR2 ANQGSEA. This chain's CDR3 is CSGKGGSDTQYF. The CDR3 nucleotides are TGCAGCGGAAAAGGAGGGTCAGATACGCAGTATTTT.

The chain couples TRBV5-1 to TRBJ1-1; D may be TRBD1 (5 bases). This CDR3 contains 15 residues. Looked up from germline, CDR1 is SGHRS and CDR2 is YFSETQ. V was trimmed by 1 base and J by 1 base, leaving 11 bases between them. The CDR3 DNA sequence: TGCGCCAGCAGCTTGTGGGGGGGGGAGAACACTGAAGCTTTCTTT. Translation gives CASSLWGGENTEAFF.

The chain recombines TRBV7-2 with TRBJ2-3; 15 bases map to TRBD2. V was pared by 3 bases and J by 0 bases, with 4 bases of the junction left unmatched. This CDR3 has 18 residues. Germline V lookup: CDR1 SGHTA, CDR2 FQGNSA. This CDR3 reads CASSFGTSGRRSTDTQYF. CDR3 nucleotides: TGTGCCAGCAGCTTCGGGACTAGCGGGAGGCGGAGCACAGATACGCAGTATTTT.

The chain couples TRBV20-1 to TRBJ1-2; unclear D gene. The CDR3 is 12 amino acids. V was clipped by 1 base and J by 4 bases, with 7 bases between them. Germline V gene sequence: CDR1 DFQATT, CDR2 SNEGSKA (reference sequence). This chain's CDR3 is CSARGGAYGYTF. The CDR3 DNA sequence: TGCAGTGCTAGAGGCGGCGCCTATGGCTACACCTTC.

This sequence joins TRBV14 and TRBJ2-3; the D gene is possibly TRBD2 (6 bases). In germline, CDR1 is SGHDN, CDR2 FVKESK. The CDR3 is 14 amino acids. V was trimmed by 2 bases and J by 9 bases, leaving 15 bases between them. The CDR3 DNA is TGTGCCAGCAGCCAAAACTGGAGGCGGGACACGCAGTATTTT. It encodes CASSQNWRRDTQYF.